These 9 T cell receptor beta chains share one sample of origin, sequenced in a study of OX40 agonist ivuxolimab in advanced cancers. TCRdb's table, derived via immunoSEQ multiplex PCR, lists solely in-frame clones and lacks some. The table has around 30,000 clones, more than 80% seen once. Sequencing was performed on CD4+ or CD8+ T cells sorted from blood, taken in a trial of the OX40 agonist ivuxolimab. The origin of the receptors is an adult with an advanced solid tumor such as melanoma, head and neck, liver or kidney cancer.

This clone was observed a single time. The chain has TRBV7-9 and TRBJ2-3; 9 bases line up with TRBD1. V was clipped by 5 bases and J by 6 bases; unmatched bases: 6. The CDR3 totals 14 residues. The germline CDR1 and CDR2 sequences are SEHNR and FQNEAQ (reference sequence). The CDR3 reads CASSIRDRDDTQYF. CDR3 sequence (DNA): TGTGCCAGCAGCATCCGGGACAGGGACGATACGCAGTATTTT.

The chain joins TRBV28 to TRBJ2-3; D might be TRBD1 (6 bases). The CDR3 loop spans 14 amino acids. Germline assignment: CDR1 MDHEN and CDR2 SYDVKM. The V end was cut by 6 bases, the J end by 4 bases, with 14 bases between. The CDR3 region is CASRTQDSADTQYF. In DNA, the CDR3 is TGTGCCAGCAGGACCCAGGACAGCGCAGATACGCAGTATTTT.

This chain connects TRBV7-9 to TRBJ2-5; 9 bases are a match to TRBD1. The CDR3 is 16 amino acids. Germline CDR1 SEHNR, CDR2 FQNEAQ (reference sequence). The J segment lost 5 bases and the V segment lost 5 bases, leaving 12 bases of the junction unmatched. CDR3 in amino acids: CASSTLRQGGQETQYF. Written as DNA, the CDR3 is TGTGCCAGCAGCACCCTACGACAGGGGGGCCAGGAGACCCAGTACTTC.

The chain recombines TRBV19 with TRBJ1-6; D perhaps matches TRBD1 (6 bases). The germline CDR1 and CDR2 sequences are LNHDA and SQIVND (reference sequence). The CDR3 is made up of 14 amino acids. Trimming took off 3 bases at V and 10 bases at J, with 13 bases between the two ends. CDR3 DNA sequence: TGTGCCAGTAGTATTGGGCAGAGGGGGTCACCCCTCCACTTT. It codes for CASSIGQRGSPLHF.

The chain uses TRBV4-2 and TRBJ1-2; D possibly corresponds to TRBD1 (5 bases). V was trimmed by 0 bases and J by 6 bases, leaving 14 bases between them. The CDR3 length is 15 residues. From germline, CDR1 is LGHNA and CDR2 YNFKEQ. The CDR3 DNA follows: TGTGCCAGCAGCCAAGATGGGGTGGGGGGAGATGGCTACACCTTC. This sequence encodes CASSQDGVGGDGYTF.

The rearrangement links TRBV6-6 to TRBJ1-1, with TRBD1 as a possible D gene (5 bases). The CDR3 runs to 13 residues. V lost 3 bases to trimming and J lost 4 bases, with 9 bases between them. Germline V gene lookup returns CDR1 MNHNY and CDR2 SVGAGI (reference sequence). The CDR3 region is CASSYNGGTEAFF. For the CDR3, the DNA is TGTGCCAGCAGTTATAATGGGGGCACTGAAGCTTTCTTT.

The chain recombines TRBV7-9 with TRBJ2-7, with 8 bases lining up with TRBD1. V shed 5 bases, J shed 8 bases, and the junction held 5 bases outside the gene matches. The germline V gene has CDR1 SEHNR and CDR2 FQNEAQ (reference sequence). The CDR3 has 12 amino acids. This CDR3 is CASSARQGKQYF. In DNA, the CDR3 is TGTGCCAGCAGCGCCCGACAGGGGAAGCAGTACTTC.

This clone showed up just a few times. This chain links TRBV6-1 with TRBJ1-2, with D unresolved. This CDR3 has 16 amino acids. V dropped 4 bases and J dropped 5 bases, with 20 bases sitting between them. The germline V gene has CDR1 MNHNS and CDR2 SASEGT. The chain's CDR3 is CASSASEPSATYGYTF. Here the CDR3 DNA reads TGTGCCAGCAGTGCCTCTGAGCCCAGCGCGACGTATGGCTACACCTTC.

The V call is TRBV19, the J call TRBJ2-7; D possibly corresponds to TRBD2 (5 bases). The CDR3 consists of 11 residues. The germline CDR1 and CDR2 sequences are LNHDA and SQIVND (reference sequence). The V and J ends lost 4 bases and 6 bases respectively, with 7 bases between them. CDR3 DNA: TGTGCCAGTAGTAACAGCGGCGAGCAGTACTTC. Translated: CASSNSGEQYF.